This T cell receptor beta chain is from a study of T cell clusters in autoimmune cytopenias. At the level of the study: The median distinct TRB clonotype count was about 2,500 per sample, from a median approximately 52,000 reads. Broader study findings: Compared with active autoimmune hepatitis patients, healthy donors showed roughly 2.7-fold more exclusive TRB clusters. TRB repertoire shifts in secondary cytopenia and chronic lymphocytic leukemia mostly reflected lymphoma, not autoimmunity. A dominant lymphoma-associated repertoire apparently masked the cluster-lack signature in secondary cytopenia versus chronic lymphocytic leukemia.

TRB rearrangements were amplified by touch-down multiplex PCR with mixed TRB-A/B primers. One entry per CDR3 protein, without DNA, is what TCRdb gives after re-calling the multiplex PCR reads. The sample data list under 15,000 distinct CDR3 sequences. TRB amplification used 250 ng of peripheral blood genomic DNA. CDR3 length: 18 residues. As for this clonotype: What it binds is not known.

Sequenced: peripheral blood. This clonotype was obtained from a human donor with an autoimmune cytopenia or autoimmune hepatitis (not recorded which). V is TRBV21-1 and J is TRBJ2-3; without DNA, the TCRdb call of TRBD2 cannot be checked. TRBV21-1 is a pseudogene. CDR3 residues: CASSNREPGLAGADTQYF.